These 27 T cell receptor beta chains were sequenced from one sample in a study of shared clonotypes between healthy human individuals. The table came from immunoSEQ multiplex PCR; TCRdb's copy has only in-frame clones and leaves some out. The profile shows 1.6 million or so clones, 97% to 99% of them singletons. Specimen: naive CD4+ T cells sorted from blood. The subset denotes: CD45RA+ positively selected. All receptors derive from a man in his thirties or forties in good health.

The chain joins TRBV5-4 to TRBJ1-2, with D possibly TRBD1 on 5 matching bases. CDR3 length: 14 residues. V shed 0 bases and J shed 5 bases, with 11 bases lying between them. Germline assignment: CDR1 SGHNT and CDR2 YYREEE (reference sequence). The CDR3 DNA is TGTGCCAGCAGCTTGGATCCAGGGACGTATGGCTACACCTTC. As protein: CASSLDPGTYGYTF. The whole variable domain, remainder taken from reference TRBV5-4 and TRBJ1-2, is ETGVTQSPTHLIKTRGQQVTLRCSSQSGHNTVSWYQQALGQGPQFIFQYYREEENGRGNFPPRFSGLQFPNYSSELNVNALELDDSALYLCASSLDPGTYGYTFGSGTRLTVV.

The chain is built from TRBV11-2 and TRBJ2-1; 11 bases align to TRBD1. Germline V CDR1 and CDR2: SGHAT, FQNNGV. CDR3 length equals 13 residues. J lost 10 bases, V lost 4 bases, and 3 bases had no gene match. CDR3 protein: CASSSWTGGEQFF. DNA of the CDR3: TGTGCCAGCAGCTCATGGACAGGGGGCGAGCAGTTCTTC.

The CDR3 nucleotides read TGTGCCATCAGTGAGCGGCGGGAAGACAATGAGCAGTTCTTC. Translation: CAISERREDNEQFF. The genes are TRBV10-3 and TRBJ2-1, with D possibly being TRBD2 (6 bases). The germline CDR1 and CDR2 sequences are ENHRY and SYGVKD. CDR3 length: 14 amino acids. The V end lost 2 bases, the J end lost 5 bases, and 10 bases lay between the germline ends.

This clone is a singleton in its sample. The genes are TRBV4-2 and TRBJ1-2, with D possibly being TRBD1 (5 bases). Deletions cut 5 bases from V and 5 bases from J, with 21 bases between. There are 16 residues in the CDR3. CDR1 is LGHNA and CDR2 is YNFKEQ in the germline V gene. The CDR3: CASSSSSGRAVYGYTF. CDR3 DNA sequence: TGTGCCAGCAGCTCCAGTTCGGGCAGGGCTGTATATGGCTACACCTTC.

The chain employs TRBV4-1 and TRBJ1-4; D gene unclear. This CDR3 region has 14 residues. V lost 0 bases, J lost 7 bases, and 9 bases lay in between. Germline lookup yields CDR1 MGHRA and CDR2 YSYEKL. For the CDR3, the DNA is TGCGCCAGCAGCCAAGATGAAACACTTGAAAAACTGTTTTTT. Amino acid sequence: CASSQDETLEKLFF.

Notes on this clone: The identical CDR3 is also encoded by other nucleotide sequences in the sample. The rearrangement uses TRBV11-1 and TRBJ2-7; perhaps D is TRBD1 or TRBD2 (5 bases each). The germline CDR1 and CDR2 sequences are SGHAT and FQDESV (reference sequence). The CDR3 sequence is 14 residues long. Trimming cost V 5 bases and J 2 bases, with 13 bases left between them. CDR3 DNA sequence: TGTGCCAGCAGCCCCCGGGACGGCACCTACGAGCAGTACTTC. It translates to CASSPRDGTYEQYF.

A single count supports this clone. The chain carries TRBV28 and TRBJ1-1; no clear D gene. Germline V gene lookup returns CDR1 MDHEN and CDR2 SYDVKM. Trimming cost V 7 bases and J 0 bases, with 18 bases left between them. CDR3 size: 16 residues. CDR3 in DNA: TGTGCCAGCACTACCGTACCCGGAGCCATGAACACTGAAGCTTTCTTT. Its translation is CASTTVPGAMNTEAFF.

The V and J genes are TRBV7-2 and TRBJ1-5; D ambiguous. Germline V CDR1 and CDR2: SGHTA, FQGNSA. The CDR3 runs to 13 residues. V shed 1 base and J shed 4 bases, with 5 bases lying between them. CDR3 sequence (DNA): TGTGCCAGCAGCTTAGGACAAAATCAGCCCCAGCATTTT. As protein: CASSLGQNQPQHF.

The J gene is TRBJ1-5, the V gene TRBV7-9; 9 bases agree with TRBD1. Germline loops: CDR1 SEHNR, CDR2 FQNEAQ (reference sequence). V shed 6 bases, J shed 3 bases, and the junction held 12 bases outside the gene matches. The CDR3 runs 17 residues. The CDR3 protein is CASSYNTGTGNNQPQHF. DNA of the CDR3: TGTGCCAGCAGTTATAATACTGGGACAGGGAACAATCAGCCCCAGCATTTT. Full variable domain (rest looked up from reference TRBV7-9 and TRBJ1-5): DTGVSQNPRHKITKRGQNVTFRCDPISEHNRLYWYRQTLGQGPEFLTYFQNEAQLEKSRLLSDRFSAERPKGSFSTLEIQRTEQGDSAMYLCASSYNTGTGNNQPQHFGDGTRLSIL.

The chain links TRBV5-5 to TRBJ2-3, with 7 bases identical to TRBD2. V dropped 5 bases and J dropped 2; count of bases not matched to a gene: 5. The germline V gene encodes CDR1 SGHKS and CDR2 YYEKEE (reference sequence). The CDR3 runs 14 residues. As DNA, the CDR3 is TGTGCCAGCAGGCCGGGACTACCCACAGATACGCAGTATTTT. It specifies CASRPGLPTDTQYF.

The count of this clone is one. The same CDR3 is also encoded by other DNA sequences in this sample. This CDR3 is CASTGTANTGELFF. CDR3 bases: TGCGCCAGTACCGGGACAGCTAACACCGGGGAGCTGTTTTTT. This rearrangement joins TRBV5-1 to TRBJ2-2, with TRBD1 matching over 7 bases. Germline values: CDR1 SGHRS, CDR2 YFSETQ. The CDR3 spans 14 residues. V trimming: 8 bases; J trimming: 2 bases; junction bases outside the gene matches: 6.

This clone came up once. The CDR3 nucleotides read TGCGCCAGCACGCCGGGGCCCACCTACGAGCAGTACTTC. Translation gives CASTPGPTYEQYF. The chain joins TRBV10-2 to TRBJ2-7, with D perhaps given as TRBD1 or TRBD2 (5 bases each). Germline CDR1 and CDR2: WSHSY and SAAADI. The V end was cut by 7 bases, the J end by 2 bases, with 12 bases between. This CDR3 region has 13 residues.

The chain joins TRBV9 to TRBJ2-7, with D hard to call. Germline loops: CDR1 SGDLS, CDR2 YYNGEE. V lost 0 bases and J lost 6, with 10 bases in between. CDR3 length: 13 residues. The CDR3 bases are TGTGCCAGCAGCGTAGAGTGGGTCGGCGAGCAGTACTTC. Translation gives CASSVEWVGEQYF. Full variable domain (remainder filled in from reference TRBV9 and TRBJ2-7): DSGVTQTPKHLITATGQRVTLRCSPRSGDLSVYWYQQSLDQGLQFLIQYYNGEERAKGNILERFSAQQFPDLHSELNLSSLELGDSALYFCASSVEWVGEQYFGPGTRLTVT.

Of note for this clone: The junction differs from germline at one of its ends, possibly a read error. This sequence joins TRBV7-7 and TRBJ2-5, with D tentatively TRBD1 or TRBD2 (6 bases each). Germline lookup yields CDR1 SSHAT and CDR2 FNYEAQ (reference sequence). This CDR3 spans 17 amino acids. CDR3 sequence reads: CASSPDPGDFRGRTQYF. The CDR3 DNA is TGTGCTAGCAGCCCCGATCCAGGGGACTTTCGTGGAAGGACCCAGTACTTC.

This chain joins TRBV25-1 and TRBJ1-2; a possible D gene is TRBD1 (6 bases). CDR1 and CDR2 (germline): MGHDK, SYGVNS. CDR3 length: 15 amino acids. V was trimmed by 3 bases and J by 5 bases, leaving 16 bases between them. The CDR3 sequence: CASSDYYEGHYGYTF. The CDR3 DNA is TGTGCCAGCAGTGACTACTACGAGGGACATTATGGCTACACCTTC.

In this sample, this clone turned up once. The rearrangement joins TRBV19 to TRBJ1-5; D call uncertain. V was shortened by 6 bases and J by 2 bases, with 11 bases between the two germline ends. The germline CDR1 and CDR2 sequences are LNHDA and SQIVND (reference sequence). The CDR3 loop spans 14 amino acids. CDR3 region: CASSDQHGNQPQHF. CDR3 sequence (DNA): TGTGCCAGTAGCGATCAACACGGCAATCAGCCCCAGCATTTT.

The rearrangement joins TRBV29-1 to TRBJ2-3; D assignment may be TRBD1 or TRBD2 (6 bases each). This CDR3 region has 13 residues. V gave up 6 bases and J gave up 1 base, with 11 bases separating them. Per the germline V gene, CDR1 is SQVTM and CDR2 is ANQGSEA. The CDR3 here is CSVKRGGTDTQYF. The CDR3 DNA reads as TGCAGCGTGAAGAGGGGGGGCACAGATACGCAGTATTTT.

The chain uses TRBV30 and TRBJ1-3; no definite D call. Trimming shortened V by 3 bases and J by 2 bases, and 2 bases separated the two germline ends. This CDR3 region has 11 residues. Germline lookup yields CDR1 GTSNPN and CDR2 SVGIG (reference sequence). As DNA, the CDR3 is TGTGCCTGGAGAACTGGAAACACCATATATTTT. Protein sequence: CAWRTGNTIYF. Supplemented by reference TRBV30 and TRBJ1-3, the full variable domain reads SQTIHQWPATLVQPVGSPLSLECTVEGTSNPNLYWYRQAAGRGLQLLFYSVGIGQISSEVPQNLSASRPQDRQFILSSKKLLLSDSGFYLCAWRTGNTIYFGEGSWLTVV.

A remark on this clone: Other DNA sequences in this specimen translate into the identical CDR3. The CDR3 nucleotides read TGTGCCAGCAGCCCTTCGGGAAACACCATATATTTT. Its protein product is CASSPSGNTIYF. The V call is TRBV7-2, the J call TRBJ1-3; D ambiguous. Between the trimmed V and J ends, which lost 5 bases and 4 bases, there was a span of 6 bases. Germline assignment: CDR1 SGHTA and CDR2 FQGNSA. The CDR3 consists of 12 residues.

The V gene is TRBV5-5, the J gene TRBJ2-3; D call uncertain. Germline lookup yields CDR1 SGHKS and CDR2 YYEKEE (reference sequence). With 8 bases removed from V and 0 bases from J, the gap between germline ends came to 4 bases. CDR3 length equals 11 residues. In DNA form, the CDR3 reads TGTGCCAGTGACAGCACAGATACGCAGTATTTT. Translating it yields CASDSTDTQYF. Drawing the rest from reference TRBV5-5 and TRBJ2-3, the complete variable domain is DAGVTQSPTHLIKTRGQQVTLRCSPISGHKSVSWYQQVLGQGPQFIFQYYEKEERGRGNFPDRFSARQFPNYSSELNVNALLLGDSALYLCASDSTDTQYFGPGTRLTVL.

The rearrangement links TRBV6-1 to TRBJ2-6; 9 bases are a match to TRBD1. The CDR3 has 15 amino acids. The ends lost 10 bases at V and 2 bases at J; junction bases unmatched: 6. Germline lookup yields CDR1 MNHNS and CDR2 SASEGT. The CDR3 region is CAIRDRAPGANVLTF. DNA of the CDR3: TGTGCCATCCGGGACAGGGCTCCTGGGGCCAACGTCCTGACTTTC.

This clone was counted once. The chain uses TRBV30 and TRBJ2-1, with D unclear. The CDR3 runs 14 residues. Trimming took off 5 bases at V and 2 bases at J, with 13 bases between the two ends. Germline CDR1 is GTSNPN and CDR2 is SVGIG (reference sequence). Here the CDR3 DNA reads TGTGCCTGGGCACGAGTAGGTCCCTACAATGAGCAGTTCTTC. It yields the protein CAWARVGPYNEQFF.

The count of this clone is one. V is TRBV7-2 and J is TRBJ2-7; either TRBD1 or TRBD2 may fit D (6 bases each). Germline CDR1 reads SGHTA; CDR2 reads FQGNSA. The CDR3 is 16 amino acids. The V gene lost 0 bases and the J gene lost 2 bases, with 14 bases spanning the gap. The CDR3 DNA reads TGTGCCAGCAGCTTAGCGGGGGGCGGATCGGCCTACGAGCAGTACTTC. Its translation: CASSLAGGGSAYEQYF.

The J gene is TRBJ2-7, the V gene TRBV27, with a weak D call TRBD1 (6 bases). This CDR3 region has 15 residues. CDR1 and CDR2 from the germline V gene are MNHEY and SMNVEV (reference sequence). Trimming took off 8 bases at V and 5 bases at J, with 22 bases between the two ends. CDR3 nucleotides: TGTGCCAGCGCGGGCCCCTACAGGCAGGGGAACGAGCAGTACTTC. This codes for CASAGPYRQGNEQYF.

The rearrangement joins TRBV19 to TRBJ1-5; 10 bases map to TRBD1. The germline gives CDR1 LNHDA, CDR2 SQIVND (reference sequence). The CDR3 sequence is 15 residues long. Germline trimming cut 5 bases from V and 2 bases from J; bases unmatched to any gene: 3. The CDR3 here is CASSRTGGGNQPQHF. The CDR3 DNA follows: TGTGCCAGTAGTCGGACAGGGGGAGGCAATCAGCCCCAGCATTTT.

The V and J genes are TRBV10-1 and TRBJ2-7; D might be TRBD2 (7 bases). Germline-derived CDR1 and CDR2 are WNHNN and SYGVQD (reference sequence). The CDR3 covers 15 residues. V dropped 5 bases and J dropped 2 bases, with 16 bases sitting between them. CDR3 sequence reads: CASSHWRGRAYEQYF. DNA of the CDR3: TGCGCCAGCAGTCACTGGAGGGGGAGGGCCTACGAGCAGTACTTC.

The CDR3 coding sequence is TGCAGCGTAGTAGGTGTCTACGAGCAGTACTTC. Its translation: CSVVGVYEQYF. This chain links TRBV29-1 with TRBJ2-7; unclear D gene. This CDR3 comprises 11 residues. V gave up 6 bases and J gave up 3 bases, with 9 bases separating them. Germline CDR1 SQVTM, CDR2 ANQGSEA.